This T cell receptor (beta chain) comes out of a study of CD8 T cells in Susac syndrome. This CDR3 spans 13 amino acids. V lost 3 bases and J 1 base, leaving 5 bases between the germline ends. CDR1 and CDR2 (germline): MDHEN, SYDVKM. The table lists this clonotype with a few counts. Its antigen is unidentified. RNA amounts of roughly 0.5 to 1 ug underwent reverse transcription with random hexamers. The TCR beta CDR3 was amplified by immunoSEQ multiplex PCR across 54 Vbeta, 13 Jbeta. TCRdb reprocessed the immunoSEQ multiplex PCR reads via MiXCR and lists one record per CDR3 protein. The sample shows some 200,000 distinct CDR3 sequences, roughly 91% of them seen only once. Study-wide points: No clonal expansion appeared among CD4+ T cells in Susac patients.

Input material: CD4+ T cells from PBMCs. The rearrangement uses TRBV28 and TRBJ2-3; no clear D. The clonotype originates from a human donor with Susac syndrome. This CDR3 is CASSFSGTDTQYF. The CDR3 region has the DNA TGTGCCAGCAGTTTTTCGGGCACAGATACGCAGTATTTT. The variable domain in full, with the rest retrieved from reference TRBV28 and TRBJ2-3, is DVKVTQSSRYLVKRTGEKVFLECVQDMDHENMFWYRQDPGLGLRLIYFSYDVKMKEKGDIPEGYSVSREKKERFSLILESASTNQTSMYLCASSFSGTDTQYFGPGTRLTVL.